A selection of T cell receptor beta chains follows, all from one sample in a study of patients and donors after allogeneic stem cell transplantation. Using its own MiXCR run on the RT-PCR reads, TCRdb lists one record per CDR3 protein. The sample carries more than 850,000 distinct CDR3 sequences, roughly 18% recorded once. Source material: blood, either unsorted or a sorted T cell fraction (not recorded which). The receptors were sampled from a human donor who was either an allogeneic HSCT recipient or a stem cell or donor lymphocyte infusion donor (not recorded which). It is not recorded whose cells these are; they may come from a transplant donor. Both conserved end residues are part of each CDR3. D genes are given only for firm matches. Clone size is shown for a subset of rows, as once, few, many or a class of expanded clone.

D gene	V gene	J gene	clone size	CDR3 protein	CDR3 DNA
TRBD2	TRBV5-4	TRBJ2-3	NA	CASSFQTAREGGTDTQYF	TGTGCCAGCAGCTTCCAGACTGCGCGGGAGGGCGGCACAGATACGCAGTATTTT
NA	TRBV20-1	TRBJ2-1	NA	CSAPTPEGADNEQFF	TGCAGTGCTCCCACCCCGGAAGGGGCCGACAATGAGCAGTTCTTC
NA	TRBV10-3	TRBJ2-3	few	CAISGTGVRSTDTQYF	TGTGCCATCAGTGGTACGGGGGTACGGAGCACAGATACGCAGTATTTT
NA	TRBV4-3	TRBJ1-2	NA	CASSQDSKFYTF	TGCGCCAGCAGCCAAGATTCGAAGTTTTACACCTTC
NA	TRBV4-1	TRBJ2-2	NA	CASRHDREAFGSTGELFF	TGCGCCAGCAGGCACGACCGCGAGGCCTTCGGGAGCACCGGGGAGCTGTTTTTT
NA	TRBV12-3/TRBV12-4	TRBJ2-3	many	CASSLGGSTQYF	TGTGCCAGCAGTTTAGGGGGGTCTACGCAGTATTTT
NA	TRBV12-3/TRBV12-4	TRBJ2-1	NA	CASTSGASVAYNEQFF	TGTGCCAGCACCTCGGGGGCTAGCGTGGCCTACAATGAGCAGTTCTTC
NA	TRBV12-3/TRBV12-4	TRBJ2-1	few	CASIGLGNEQFF	TGTGCCAGCATCGGGCTAGGAAATGAGCAGTTCTTC
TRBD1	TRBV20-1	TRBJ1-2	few	CSARGGQGDDYGYTF	TGCAGTGCTAGGGGGGGACAGGGGGATGACTATGGCTACACCTTC
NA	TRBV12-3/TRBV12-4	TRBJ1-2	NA	CASSLTADTLGYTF	TGTGCCAGCAGTTTAACGGCTGATACTCTTGGCTACACCTTC
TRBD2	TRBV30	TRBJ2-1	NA	CAWSRTLAGSYNEQFF	TGTGCCTGGAGTCGTACCCTAGCGGGATCCTACAATGAGCAGTTCTTC
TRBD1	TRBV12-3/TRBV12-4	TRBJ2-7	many	CASRPGTGDYEQYF	TGTGCCAGCAGGCCCGGGACAGGGGACTACGAGCAGTACTTC
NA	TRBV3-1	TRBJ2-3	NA	CASSQPGRGDTQYF	TGTGCCAGCAGCCAACCGGGTCGCGGGGATACGCAGTATTTT
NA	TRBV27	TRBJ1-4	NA	CASRLGGAITNEKLFF	TGTGCCAGCAGGCTAGGGGGAGCAATAACTAATGAAAAACTGTTTTTT
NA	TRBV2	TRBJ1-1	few	CASSDRQMNTEAFF	TGTGCCAGCAGTGATCGACAGATGAACACTGAAGCTTTCTTT
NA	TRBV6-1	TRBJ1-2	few	CASRFPGIGYGYTF	TGTGCCAGCAGGTTCCCGGGGATTGGCTATGGCTACACCTTC